The 27 T cell receptor beta chains below all came from one sample that was sequenced in a study of T cells after posttransplantation cyclophosphamide. Profiled with immunoSEQ multiplex PCR; TCRdb holds only in-frame clones, not every one. The repertoire consists of about 33,000 clones, none detected only once. The sample was PBMCs. These receptors all stem from a woman in her 30s in good health and a related stem cell transplant donor.

V and J are TRBV6-2 or TRBV6-3 and TRBJ2-5; D may be TRBD1 (5 bases). The CDR3 runs 12 residues. Germline V gene sequence: CDR1 MNHEY, CDR2 SVGEGT. V lost 4 bases, J lost 5 bases, and 8 bases lay in between. The CDR3, as DNA: TGTGCCAGCAGTTTCAGGGTTGAGACCCAGTACTTC. This sequence encodes CASSFRVETQYF.

This clone has at least ten counts. The V call is TRBV27, the J call TRBJ1-1, with 8 nucleotides matching TRBD1. The CDR3 has 14 residues. V lost 3 bases, J lost 8 bases, and 8 bases stayed unmatched. The germline gives CDR1 MNHEY, CDR2 SMNVEV (reference sequence). CDR3 residues: CASSFRGTGPEAFF. CDR3 DNA sequence: TGTGCCAGCAGTTTTCGCGGGACAGGACCCGAAGCTTTCTTT.

In its sample, this clone was seen a few times. The chain has TRBV7-8 and TRBJ2-5, with TRBD1 identical over 7 bases. J gave up 4 bases and V 2 bases, and 7 bases lay outside the gene matches. This CDR3 has 15 amino acids. The germline V gene encodes CDR1 SGHVS and CDR2 FQNEAQ. The CDR3 coding sequence is TGTGCCAGCAGCTTAAGAGACAGGGTGGCAGAGACCCAGTACTTC. This gives the protein CASSLRDRVAETQYF.

This clone was seen many times. The chain couples TRBV2 to TRBJ2-3; 10 positions match TRBD2. The V segment lost 6 bases and the J segment 0 bases; nucleotides outside the gene matches: 0. CDR1 and CDR2 (germline): SNHLY, FYNNEI. The CDR3 is 14 residues long. In DNA form, the CDR3 reads TGTGCCAGCAGACTAGCGGGGAGCACAGATACGCAGTATTTT. Its protein is CASRLAGSTDTQYF.

There are many counts of this clone. The chain uses TRBV6-2 or TRBV6-3 and TRBJ1-2; D remains unclear. V gave up 7 bases and J gave up 4 bases, with 13 bases separating them. CDR1 and CDR2 from the germline V gene are MNHEY and SVGEGT. This CDR3 comprises 13 residues. DNA of the CDR3: TGTGCCAGCACCCTAGGTGGCGGCTATGGCTACACCTTC. It yields the protein CASTLGGGYGYTF.

This clone has ten or more counts. The chain carries TRBV6-1 and TRBJ1-4; 8 bases are a match to TRBD1. After removal of 3 bases from V and 8 bases from J, the junction contained 5 bases not matched to a gene. Looked up from germline, CDR1 is MNHNS and CDR2 is SASEGT. The CDR3 is 14 amino acids. CDR3 loop: CASSDDRGWEKLFF. The CDR3, as DNA: TGTGCCAGCAGTGATGACAGGGGTTGGGAAAAACTGTTTTTT.

This clone was found many times. The chain recombines TRBV4-2 with TRBJ1-2, with unresolved D. There are 11 residues in the CDR3. Germline V CDR1 and CDR2: LGHNA, YNFKEQ. The V gene lost 1 base and the J gene lost 6 bases, with 3 bases spanning the gap. CDR3: CASSQGDGYTF. The CDR3 DNA reads TGTGCCAGCAGCCAAGGCGATGGCTACACCTTC.

The rearrangement joins TRBV20-1 to TRBJ2-5, with D perhaps TRBD1 (6 bases). Trimming removed 4 bases at V and 3 bases at J, with 6 bases between. The CDR3 is made up of 11 amino acids. Looked up from germline, CDR1 is DFQATT and CDR2 is SNEGSKA (reference sequence). CDR3 residues: CSATGEETQYF. The CDR3 nucleotides are TGCAGTGCTACAGGGGAAGAGACCCAGTACTTC.

The chain uses TRBV6-1 and TRBJ1-2, with TRBD1 identical over 10 bases. CDR1 and CDR2 (germline): MNHNS, SASEGT. Losses at the gene ends were 7 bases for V and 4 bases for J; bases not matched to a gene: 9. This CDR3 is 15 amino acids long. CDR3 sequence reads: CASIRTGGTGYGYTF. The CDR3 DNA is TGTGCCAGCATCCGGACAGGGGGAACTGGCTATGGCTACACCTTC.

The sample holds many counts of this clone. V is TRBV4-3 and J is TRBJ1-4, with D perhaps TRBD1 (6 bases). Germline CDR1 reads LGHNA; CDR2 reads YSLEER. V was pared by 1 base and J by 8 bases, with 17 bases between. This CDR3 is built from 16 residues. The CDR3 loop reads CASSQAGGLFGEKLFF. DNA of the CDR3: TGCGCCAGCAGCCAAGCGGGGGGGCTCTTCGGGGAAAAACTGTTTTTT.

This clone was seen many times. This chain connects TRBV7-2 to TRBJ2-7; a possible D gene is TRBD1 (5 bases). Germline V gives CDR1 SGHTA, CDR2 FQGNSA. V gave up 1 base and J gave up 0 bases, with 10 bases separating them. The CDR3 is 15 residues long. The CDR3: CASSLEWGLSYEQYF. The CDR3 DNA is TGTGCCAGCAGCTTAGAGTGGGGCCTCTCCTACGAGCAGTACTTC.

This clone showed up just a few times. The chain links TRBV9 to TRBJ1-6, with D maybe TRBD1 (5 bases). Looked up from germline, CDR1 is SGDLS and CDR2 is YYNGEE. The CDR3 totals 14 residues. V was shortened by 4 bases and J by 11 bases, with 16 bases between the two germline ends. In nucleotides, the CDR3 is TGTGCCAGCAGCCAGACAGTTTCTAGGGCACCCCTCCACTTT. Residues: CASSQTVSRAPLHF.

This clone was recorded many times. The chain couples TRBV2 to TRBJ1-5; no reliable D call. CDR3 length: 14 amino acids. Trimming took 7 bases from V and 1 from J, leaving 11 bases between them. CDR1 is SNHLY, CDR2 FYNNEI, per germline. DNA for the CDR3: TGTGCCAGCAATCCGGCCAGGAGCAATCAGCCCCAGCATTTT. Amino acid sequence: CASNPARSNQPQHF.

This clone was found many times. The chain carries TRBV19 and TRBJ1-5, with TRBD1 matching 12 bases. The J segment lost 2 bases and the V segment lost 6 bases, leaving 23 bases of the junction unmatched. The CDR3 is 22 amino acids. Germline values: CDR1 LNHDA, CDR2 SQIVND (reference sequence). In nucleotides, the CDR3 is TGTGCCAGTAGCCCTAGGGGATACCGTCGGGACAGGGGGCAAGAGGGCAATCAGCCCCAGCATTTT. It translates to CASSPRGYRRDRGQEGNQPQHF.

In this sample, this clone turned up many times. The gene calls are TRBV6-6 and TRBJ1-4; 10 bases are shared with TRBD1. V was pared by 5 bases and J by 4 bases, with 1 base of the junction left unmatched. This CDR3 spans 14 amino acids. From germline, CDR1 is MNHNY and CDR2 SVGAGI (reference sequence). CDR3 sequence: CASSRTGGNEKLFF. CDR3 coding DNA: TGTGCCAGCAGTAGGACAGGGGGTAATGAAAAACTGTTTTTT.

The table lists this clone with many counts. The V gene is TRBV6-2 or TRBV6-3, the J gene TRBJ2-6; D uncertain. This CDR3 contains 16 residues. Deletions cut 8 bases from V and 2 bases from J, with 16 bases between. The germline V gene encodes CDR1 MNHEY and CDR2 SVGEGT. CDR3 bases: TGTGCCAGCCGAACTCTTACCCGGGCTGGGGCCAACGTCCTGACTTTC. It translates to CASRTLTRAGANVLTF.

This clone was found many times. The chain has TRBV11-2 and TRBJ1-5; D remains unclear. CDR3 length: 16 amino acids. CDR1 is SGHAT and CDR2 is FQNNGV in the germline V gene. Trimming took 1 base from V and 0 from J, leaving 10 bases between them. The CDR3 spells CASSLVTGYSNQPQHF. The CDR3 nucleotides read TGTGCCAGCAGCTTAGTAACCGGTTATAGCAATCAGCCCCAGCATTTT.

At least ten counts were recorded for this clone. This chain uses TRBV28 with TRBJ2-7, with D perhaps matching TRBD1 (6 bases). The CDR3 is 13 residues long. Germline CDR1 is MDHEN and CDR2 is SYDVKM. Trimming shortened V by 8 bases and J by 0 bases, and 11 bases separated the two germline ends. In DNA form, the CDR3 reads TGTGCCAGCTGGGACACCAACTCCTACGAGCAGTACTTC. Translating gives CASWDTNSYEQYF.

The table lists this clone with many counts. The chain combines TRBV14 with TRBJ2-3; 13 bases match TRBD2. With V trimmed by 5 bases and J by 6 bases, 11 bases remained unmatched. The length of the CDR3 is 17 residues. Looked up from germline, CDR1 is SGHDN and CDR2 is FVKESK. CDR3 bases: TGTGCCAGCAGCAGTCATCTGGGACTAGCGGGGAGCGATACGCAGTATTTT. Amino acids: CASSSHLGLAGSDTQYF.

This clone was recorded a few times. The J gene is TRBJ2-5, the V gene TRBV11-1; 12 bases agree with TRBD1. Trimming removed 5 bases from V and 5 bases from J; junction bases left unmatched: 9. Per germline, CDR1 SGHAT and CDR2 FQDESV (reference sequence). This CDR3 region has 16 residues. The CDR3 region has the DNA TGTGCCAGCAGCCCGTCCGGGACAGGGGGCTGGGAGACCCAGTACTTC. Translating gives CASSPSGTGGWETQYF.

In this sample, this clone turned up many times. The chain has TRBV10-2 and TRBJ1-4; the D gene is possibly TRBD1 (5 bases). The CDR3 sequence is 14 residues long. V was pared by 7 bases and J by 5 bases, with 14 bases between. Per the germline V gene, CDR1 is WSHSY and CDR2 is SAAADI. The CDR3 sequence: CASTLGGGNEKLFF. Here the CDR3 DNA reads TGCGCCAGCACCCTCGGGGGAGGAAATGAAAAACTGTTTTTT.

The genes are TRBV12-3 or TRBV12-4 and TRBJ2-4, with 8 bases identical to TRBD2. This CDR3 comprises 17 residues. The V segment lost 3 bases and the J segment 2 bases; nucleotides outside the gene matches: 9. CDR3 nucleotides: TGTGCCAGCAGTTTCGGGGGGGGCTATTGGTCCAAAAACATTCAGTACTTC. Amino acid sequence: CASSFGGGYWSKNIQYF.

This clone was seen at least ten times. The chain combines TRBV11-2 with TRBJ2-1; a possible D gene is TRBD1 (5 bases). The CDR3 has 15 residues. Germline V gene lookup returns CDR1 SGHAT and CDR2 FQNNGV. With 5 bases removed from V and 8 bases from J, the gap between germline ends came to 19 bases. The CDR3 nucleotides are TGTGCCAGCAGCCGACAGAACCCGCAGAACGATGAGCAGTTCTTC. Its translation is CASSRQNPQNDEQFF.

This chain joins TRBV27 and TRBJ2-3; TRBD1 matches 7 bases. The V segment lost 6 bases and the J segment 2 bases; nucleotides outside the gene matches: 11. Germline V gene data show CDR1 as MNHEY and CDR2 as SMNVEV (reference sequence). The CDR3 runs to 16 residues. The CDR3 here is CASRSRGRGITDTQYF. The CDR3 DNA is TGTGCCAGCAGGTCGAGAGGCAGGGGGATCACAGATACGCAGTATTTT.

In this sample, this clone turned up many times. The rearrangement uses TRBV5-5 and TRBJ1-2, with 9 nucleotides matching TRBD1. Trimming removed 3 bases from V and 5 bases from J; junction bases left unmatched: 14. Germline V gene lookup returns CDR1 SGHKS and CDR2 YYEKEE (reference sequence). The CDR3 loop spans 17 amino acids. CDR3 in amino acids: CASSSTATGQGIYGYTF. The CDR3 DNA sequence: TGTGCCAGCAGCTCCACGGCGACGGGACAGGGTATATATGGCTACACCTTC. The variable domain in full, completed from reference TRBV5-5 and TRBJ1-2, reads DAGVTQSPTHLIKTRGQQVTLRCSPISGHKSVSWYQQVLGQGPQFIFQYYEKEERGRGNFPDRFSARQFPNYSSELNVNALLLGDSALYLCASSSTATGQGIYGYTFGSGTRLTVV.

This clone was picked up many times. The J gene is TRBJ1-1, the V gene TRBV12-3 or TRBV12-4; D not resolved. The CDR3 length is 14 residues. V was shortened by 2 bases and J by 1 base, with 8 bases between the two germline ends. The CDR3 region has the DNA TGTGCCAGCAGTTTACTTGAGGGGAACACTGAAGCTTTCTTT. It yields the protein CASSLLEGNTEAFF.

This clone was counted between two and nine times. The rearrangement uses TRBV4-3 and TRBJ2-5, with D unclear. Germline V gene sequence: CDR1 LGHNA, CDR2 YSLEER. The CDR3 consists of 13 residues. Trimming pared 4 bases from V and 5 bases from J, leaving 11 bases between. CDR3 sequence: CASSPTPSETQYF. The CDR3 DNA sequence: TGCGCCAGCAGCCCTACGCCTTCCGAGACCCAGTACTTC.